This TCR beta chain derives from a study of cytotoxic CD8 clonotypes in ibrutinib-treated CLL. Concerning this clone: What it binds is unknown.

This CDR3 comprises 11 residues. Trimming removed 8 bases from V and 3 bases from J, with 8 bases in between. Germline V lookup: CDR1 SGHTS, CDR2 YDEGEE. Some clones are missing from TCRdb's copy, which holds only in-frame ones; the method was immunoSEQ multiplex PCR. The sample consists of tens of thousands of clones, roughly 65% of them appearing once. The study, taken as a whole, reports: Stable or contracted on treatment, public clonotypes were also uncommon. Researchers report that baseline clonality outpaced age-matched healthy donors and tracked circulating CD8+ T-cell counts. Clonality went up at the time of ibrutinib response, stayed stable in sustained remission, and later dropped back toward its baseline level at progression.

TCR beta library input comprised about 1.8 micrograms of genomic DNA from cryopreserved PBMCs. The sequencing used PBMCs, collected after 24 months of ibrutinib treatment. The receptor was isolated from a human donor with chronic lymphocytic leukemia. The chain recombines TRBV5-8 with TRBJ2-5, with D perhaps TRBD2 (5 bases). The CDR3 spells CASQAEETQYF. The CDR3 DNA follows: TGTGCCAGTCAAGCGGAAGAGACCCAGTACTTC.